This T cell receptor beta chain was identified during a study of cytomegalovirus exposure and HLA in healthy donors. PCR employed 60 Vbeta and 13 Jbeta primers. The repertoire was sequenced with immunoSEQ multiplex PCR; TCRdb's copy has only in-frame clones and lacks some. Of 150,000 to 200,000 clones listed, 79% were seen once; the top ten hold 1.5%. Per germline, CDR1 PRHDT and CDR2 FYEKMQ (reference sequence). Trimming stripped 5 bases from V and 4 bases from J, with 17 bases between. CDR3 size: 15 residues. This TCR came from a girl aged 10-17 years in good health and CMV-seropositive. Sequencing input: PBMCs. V is TRBV13 and J is TRBJ1-2, with D possibly being TRBD1 (5 bases). The CDR3 coding sequence is TGTGCCAGCAGCCCCGGGGGGATTCCACTCTATGGCTACACCTTC. Translating it yields CASSPGGIPLYGYTF.